This entry lists 4 T cell receptor beta chains sequenced from one sample in a study of T cells in Graves' hyperthyroidism and ophthalmopathy. Regions amplified from RNA transcripts were the TCR beta CDR3 regions. The HTBI primer set drove a first-round RT-PCR of the TCR CDR3. TCRdb re-analysed the multiplex PCR reads in MiXCR, keeping a single row per CDR3 protein. The sample yields roughly 710,000 distinct CDR3 sequences, just over 35% seen once. What was sequenced was blood. The origin of the receptors is a woman in her thirties or forties with Graves' hyperthyroidism.

The genes are TRBV7-2 and TRBJ2-2; 7 bases agree with TRBD2. V shed 0 bases and J 3 bases; nucleotides not matched to a gene: 7. The V gene's germline CDR1 is SGHTA and CDR2 FQGNSA. The CDR3 contains 17 residues. The CDR3 is CASSLAVPAGHTGELFF. The CDR3 region has the DNA TGTGCCAGCAGCTTAGCGGTACCAGCGGGACACACCGGGGAGCTGTTTTTT.

This clonotype was seen many times. The chain links TRBV7-9 to TRBJ1-1; D unresolved. The CDR3 is made up of 14 amino acids. The germline V gene encodes CDR1 SEHNR and CDR2 FQNEAQ (reference sequence). Trimming removed 4 bases from V and 0 bases from J, with 9 bases in between. CDR3 in DNA: TGTGCCAGCAGCTCCGTGTCTGTGAACACTGAAGCTTTCTTT. Translating it yields CASSSVSVNTEAFF.

This clonotype was seen repeatedly, ten times or more. The chain couples TRBV11-2 to TRBJ2-5; D gene unclear. Germline values: CDR1 SGHAT, CDR2 FQNNGV. This CDR3 region has 13 residues. V was shortened by 3 bases and J by 5 bases, with 10 bases between the two germline ends. CDR3: CASSFEGRETQYF. In nucleotides, the CDR3 is TGTGCCAGCAGCTTTGAAGGGCGGGAGACCCAGTACTTC. Filled out from reference TRBV11-2 and TRBJ2-5, the complete variable domain reads EAGVAQSPRYKIIEKRQSVAFWCNPISGHATLYWYQQILGQGPKLLIQFQNNGVVDDSQLPKDRFSAERLKGVDSTLKIQPAKLEDSAVYLCASSFEGRETQYFGPGTRLLVL.

This clonotype showed up many times. V gene TRBV7-2 combines with J gene TRBJ2-7, with D maybe TRBD1 (6 bases). CDR1 is SGHTA and CDR2 is FQGNSA in the germline V gene. This CDR3 is 14 amino acids long. Trimming left V 2 bases short and J 7 bases short, with 15 bases between. In DNA, the CDR3 is TGTGCCAGCAGCTTACCCCCAGGGGTTGAAGAGCAGTACTTC. It is translated as CASSLPPGVEEQYF.